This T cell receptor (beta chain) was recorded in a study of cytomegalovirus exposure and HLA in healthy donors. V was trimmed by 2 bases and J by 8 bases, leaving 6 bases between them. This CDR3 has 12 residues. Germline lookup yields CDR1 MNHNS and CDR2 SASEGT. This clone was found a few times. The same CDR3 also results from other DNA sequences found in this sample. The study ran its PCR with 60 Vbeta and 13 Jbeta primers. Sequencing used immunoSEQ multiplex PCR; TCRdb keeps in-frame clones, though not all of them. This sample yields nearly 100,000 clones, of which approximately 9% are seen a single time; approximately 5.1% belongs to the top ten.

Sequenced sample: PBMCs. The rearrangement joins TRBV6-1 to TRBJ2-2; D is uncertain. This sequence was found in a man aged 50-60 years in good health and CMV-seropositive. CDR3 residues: CASSELTGELFF. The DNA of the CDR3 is TGTGCCAGCAGTGAACTGACTGGGGAGCTGTTTTTT.